Presented here are 3 T cell receptor beta chains from one specimen sequenced in a study of T cell responses to AZD1222 COVID-19 vaccine. Using immunoSEQ multiplex PCR, the repertoire was profiled, and TCRdb retains in-frame clones only, with some absent. The table lists 85,000 to 120,000 clones, 86% of them singletons. Here the sequenced sample was peripheral blood, taken on day 0 of AZD1222 vaccination. The receptors were sampled from an adult in good health.

This chain joins TRBV7-2 and TRBJ2-1; TRBD1 aligns across 7 bases. This CDR3 region has 14 residues. V trimming: 5 bases; J trimming: 2 bases; junction bases outside the gene matches: 3. Germline lookup yields CDR1 SGHTA and CDR2 FQGNSA. In DNA, the CDR3 is TGTGCCAGCAGCCCGCAGGGGGCCTACAATGAGCAGTTCTTC. As protein: CASSPQGAYNEQFF.

The chain links TRBV6-5 to TRBJ1-2; TRBD1 matches at 7 bases. The V gene's germline CDR1 is MNHEY and CDR2 SVGAGI. The CDR3 covers 14 residues. V was clipped by 2 bases and J by 6 bases; unmatched bases: 6. This chain's CDR3 is CASSYLDRVDGYTF. In DNA form, the CDR3 reads TGTGCCAGCAGTTACCTCGACAGGGTGGATGGCTACACCTTC.

The chain joins TRBV28 to TRBJ1-1; 8 nucleotides align to TRBD1. The CDR3 consists of 15 residues. V was pared by 5 bases and J by 3 bases, with 8 bases of the junction left unmatched. Germline V CDR1 and CDR2: MDHEN, SYDVKM. CDR3 loop: CASSNQGARYTEAFF. In DNA, the CDR3 is TGTGCCAGCAGTAATCAGGGGGCGAGGTACACTGAAGCTTTCTTT.